Listed below are T cell receptor beta chains from one sample, sequenced in a study of blood T cell repertoires in COVID-19. Using immunoSEQ multiplex PCR, the repertoire was profiled, and TCRdb retains in-frame clones only, with some absent. Of more than 350,000 clones detected, around 87% appear once; the ten largest clones hold 10%. The material sequenced was PBMCs or T cells enriched from blood (not recorded which). The receptors originated from a woman aged 45-60 years who had recovered from COVID-19. CDR3s include the opening cysteine and the closing phenylalanine or tryptophan. Expanded clones get a size class; other rows say once, few or many, or leave the size out.

TRBJ2-7 - TRBV2 CASSRSPSGGYEQYF
TRBJ2-7 - TRBV7-9 CASSLGQGTDEQYF
TRBJ2-3 once TRBV20-1 CSASSPNTDTQYF
TRBJ1-2 - TRBV2 CASSEGAALNYGYTF
TRBJ2-5 - TRBV11-2 CASSSGQGGETQYF
TRBJ1-1 - TRBV19 CASTLGAGYMNTEAFF
TRBJ1-2 - TRBV27 CASRQGNYGYTF
TRBJ1-4 once TRBV5-1 CASSLAESSKEKLFF
TRBJ1-2 - TRBV3-1/TRBV3-2 CASSLSTTAGLGYGYTF
TRBJ2-3 - TRBV12-3/TRBV12-4 CASSFVSADTQYF
TRBJ1-2 - TRBV30 CAWSGSGFHGYTF
TRBJ1-4 once TRBV28 CASSLLSQGWSEKLFF
TRBJ1-6 - TRBV27 CASSLQGLNSPLHF
TRBJ2-1 - TRBV7-2 CASSPVSGGASNEQFF
TRBJ1-2 - TRBV5-8 CASSPSSGRIYGYTF
TRBJ2-3 - TRBV5-1 CASSPGQASTDTQYF
TRBJ1-1 - TRBV5-6 CASSSPSLNTEAFF
TRBJ1-3 - TRBV7-9 CASSLRGLSGNTIYF
TRBJ1-1 - TRBV5-1 CASRSGQGNTEAFF
TRBJ2-6 - TRBV20-1 CSALGANVLTF
TRBJ1-1 - TRBV5-1 CASSIKGPRANVEAFF
TRBJ2-7 - TRBV10-3 CAIRQGKTHYEQYF
TRBJ2-5 - TRBV11-2 CASSFSGVKVETQYF
TRBJ1-4 - TRBV18 CASSPGTGASTNEKLFF
TRBJ2-1 - TRBV15 CATSRGLAGADNEQFF
TRBJ2-2 - TRBV2 CASKGDGNTGELFF
TRBJ2-5 - TRBV18 CASSPTSGGPQETQYF
TRBJ1-2 few TRBV5-6 CASSLREGIYGYTF
TRBJ2-3 - TRBV6-5 CASSYSVYSRTDTQYF
TRBJ2-1 - TRBV27 CASNPDSPVYNEQFF
TRBJ1-5 - TRBV19 CASSIRDSNQPQHF
TRBJ2-6 - TRBV3-1/TRBV3-2 CASSQLLSGANVLTF
TRBJ2-7 few TRBV11-2 CASKLGQGAYEQYF
TRBJ2-1 - TRBV11-3 CASSFHGTSGVRSYNEQFF
TRBJ2-3 - TRBV2 CASSDEGGSRTDTQYF
TRBJ1-2 - TRBV28 CASSLLLANYGYTF
TRBJ1-6 - TRBV6-5 CASSPRGLTLHF
TRBJ1-4 - TRBV2 CASSDRFTATNEKLFF
TRBJ2-1 - TRBV7-9 CASSMTSGAYYNEQFF
TRBJ2-1 - TRBV3-1/TRBV3-2 CASSHQNSYNEQFF
TRBJ1-1 - TRBV30 CAWRRDSYTEAFF
TRBJ2-1 - TRBV6-2/TRBV6-3 CASSFAGGRGEQFF
TRBJ1-5 - TRBV5-4 CASSNGGQGTQPQHF